This T cell receptor beta chain was identified during a study of T cells in Graves' hyperthyroidism and ophthalmopathy. Thyroid ultrasound, orbital computed tomography, clinical symptoms, and serum thyroxine and TRAb underpinned diagnoses. At least ten counts were recorded for this clonotype. Amplified TCR beta CDR3 regions derived from RNA transcripts. HTBI primers were employed in a first-round RT-PCR of the TCR CDR3. MiXCR, applied by TCRdb to the multiplex PCR reads, yields one record per CDR3 protein. The sample shows nearly 600,000 distinct CDR3 sequences, approximately 15% of them seen only once. Per germline, CDR1 MNHEY and CDR2 SMNVEV (reference sequence). The CDR3 extends over 17 amino acids. Trimming pared 4 bases from V and 5 bases from J, leaving 22 bases between.

This TCR came from a woman aged 18-35 years with Graves' ophthalmopathy. V usage is TRBV27 and J usage is TRBJ2-3; D perhaps matches TRBD1 (6 bases). The sample taken for sequencing was blood. The CDR3 DNA sequence: TGTGCCAGCAGTTCCCGCCATCCGGGACAAGGCGGAGATACGCAGTATTTT. Translation gives CASSSRHPGQGGDTQYF.